Listed here is a single TCR beta chain. Its target is unknown. This entry belongs to a study of post-analysis software for immune sequencing data. Germline CDR1 SGHRS, CDR2 YFSETQ. Germline trimming cut 1 base from V and 2 bases from J; bases unmatched to any gene: 2. The CDR3 loop spans 15 amino acids. Prepared libraries of TCR beta cDNA carried unique molecular identifiers. TCRdb re-analysed the PCR reads in MiXCR, keeping a single row per CDR3 protein. The sample includes almost 700,000 distinct CDR3 sequences, around 64% of them seen just once. Findings and limits, study-wide: In patients, TRBV5-6, TRBV5-1 and TRBV20-1 belonged to roughly 5 TRBV segments found more frequently than in controls. Comparison with controls showed significantly lower normalized Chao1 diversity in multiple sclerosis patients.

This clonotype was sampled from a girl aged 2 to 10 with multiple sclerosis. The sample was blood. This rearrangement joins TRBV5-1 to TRBJ2-1, with TRBD1 identical over 8 bases. CDR3 sequence: CASSLPQGAYNEQFF. The CDR3 nucleotides read TGCGCCAGCAGCTTGCCACAGGGGGCCTACAATGAGCAGTTCTTC.